Following are 28 T cell receptor beta chains from one sample sequenced in a study of tumor-infiltrating lymphocytes in primary liver carcinoma. Blood RNA originated from unsorted whole blood, with germline DNA additionally extracted. cDNA specific to TCR beta was made from approximately 0.55 ug of total RNA, with a constant-region primer employed for priming. Slightly modified ARM-PCR served as the procedure for the TCR beta libraries. These libraries came from three rounds of nested multiplex PCR. The first two PCR rounds, roughly 10 cycles each, used TRBV1-TRBV30 forward primers and a C-beta reverse primer. TCRdb used MiXCR to reprocess the multiplex PCR reads, holding one entry per CDR3 protein. In the table there are 180,000 or so distinct CDR3 sequences, roughly three fifths of which are singletons. What was sequenced was peripheral blood. Source of these receptors: a man aged 35-49 years with primary liver carcinoma and hepatitis B virus infection.

The V gene is TRBV7-8, the J gene TRBJ1-5, with D hard to call. Trimming removed 4 bases from V and 0 bases from J, with 10 bases in between. The CDR3 covers 15 residues. Germline lookup yields CDR1 SGHVS and CDR2 FQNEAQ. The CDR3 DNA reads TGTGCCAGCAGCTGCGAGAAATCTAGCAATCAGCCCCAGCATTTT. Encoded protein: CASSCEKSSNQPQHF.

As concerns this clonotype: The conserved final phenylalanine or tryptophan is absent from the CDR3, which likely points to a read error. The DNA is omitted, as the CDR3 cannot be located on it reliably, and the CDR3 follows TCRdb's listing. The J gene is TRBJ2-1, the V gene TRBV21-1. TRBV21-1 is a pseudogene locus. The CDR3 is 11 amino acids in total, end residues counted. The CDR3 is CASKLHNEQFS.

V gene TRBV28 combines with J gene TRBJ2-7; 7 bases fit TRBD2. V lost 1 base, J lost 4 bases, and 7 bases stayed unmatched. Germline-derived CDR1 and CDR2 are MDHEN and SYDVKM. The CDR3 loop spans 15 amino acids. The CDR3 here is CASSLFMAGVYEQYF. The CDR3 bases are TGTGCCAGCAGTTTATTTATGGCGGGAGTTTACGAGCAGTACTTC.

Ten or more counts support this clonotype. The chain employs TRBV11-2 and TRBJ2-1; D might be TRBD2 (6 bases). CDR3 length: 16 amino acids. Trimming took 1 base from V and 6 from J, leaving 16 bases between them. The V gene's germline CDR1 is SGHAT and CDR2 FQNNGV. CDR3 in DNA: TGTGCCAGCAGCTTAGTTGTCGGGAGTGTTTTCAATGAGCAGTTCTTC. Translation gives CASSLVVGSVFNEQFF. Looking up the rest from reference TRBV11-2 and TRBJ2-1 gives the full variable domain: EAGVAQSPRYKIIEKRQSVAFWCNPISGHATLYWYQQILGQGPKLLIQFQNNGVVDDSQLPKDRFSAERLKGVDSTLKIQPAKLEDSAVYLCASSLVVGSVFNEQFFGPGTRLTVL.

This clonotype was recorded at least ten times. The chain employs TRBV6-5 and TRBJ1-4; no definite D call. Germline V gene lookup returns CDR1 MNHEY and CDR2 SVGAGI. Trimming took 2 bases from V and 3 from J, leaving 10 bases between them. The CDR3 has 15 residues. The CDR3, as DNA: TGTGCCAGCAGTTACGAGGAGGGTCCTAATGAAAAACTGTTTTTT. As protein: CASSYEEGPNEKLFF.

The CDR3 sequence: CASSQDGGLAASDTQYF. Written as DNA, the CDR3 is TGTGCCAGCAGCCAAGATGGAGGACTAGCGGCCTCAGATACGCAGTATTTT. This chain links TRBV4-2 with TRBJ2-3; 10 bases align to TRBD2. The length of the CDR3 is 17 residues. V shed 0 bases, J shed 4 bases, and the junction held 7 bases outside the gene matches. The germline V gene encodes CDR1 LGHNA and CDR2 YNFKEQ.

The CDR3 spells CASKFIGTVNQPQHF. In DNA form, the CDR3 reads TGTGCCAGCAAATTTATTGGGACGGTAAATCAGCCCCAGCATTTT. The V gene is TRBV2, the J gene TRBJ1-5, with D perhaps TRBD1 (5 bases). The CDR3 runs to 15 residues. Germline CDR1 and CDR2: SNHLY and FYNNEI. V shed 7 bases and J shed 4 bases, with 17 bases lying between them.

This clonotype was recorded once. Germline and junction disagree at one end, which may indicate a read error. V is TRBV7-8 and J is TRBJ2-1; 8 bases map to TRBD2. CDR1 is SGHVS and CDR2 is FQNEAQ in the germline V gene. The CDR3 contains 16 residues. CDR3 DNA sequence: TGTGTCAGCAGCTTAGAACGGGAGGGTATTTACAATGAGCAGTTCTTC. Translation: CVSSLEREGIYNEQFF.

The chain links TRBV7-8 to TRBJ2-3; TRBD2 is a possible D gene (6 bases). V was pared by 4 bases and J by 10 bases, with 15 bases between. The germline V gene has CDR1 SGHVS and CDR2 FQNEAQ. The CDR3 runs to 13 residues. Here the CDR3 reads CASSWGPGESQYF. The CDR3 DNA sequence: TGTGCCAGCAGCTGGGGCCCGGGGGAATCGCAGTATTTT.

This chain connects TRBV21-1 to TRBJ2-7; the table's D gene call, TRBD2, was not cross checked with the DNA. TRBV21-1 is reported as a pseudogene. This CDR3 spans 16 amino acids. The CDR3 region has the DNA TGTGCCAGCAGTCGAATGGCGGAGGGGAATAGCTACGAGCAGTGCTTC. The encoded protein is CASSRMAEGNSYEQCF.

With regard to this clonotype: Being one base from a much bigger clone, this may be a read error. The chain is built from TRBV11-2 and TRBJ2-2, with TRBD2 matching 15 bases. The length of the CDR3 is 19 residues. CDR1 is SGHAT, CDR2 FQNNGV, per germline. CDR3 nucleotides: TGTGCCGGCAGCTTACTATCTGGACTAGCGGGAGGGCCGCACGGGGAGCTGTTTTTT. Translated, it gives CAGSLLSGLAGGPHGELFF.

The V gene is TRBV29-1, the J gene TRBJ2-1; 10 positions agree with TRBD2. The CDR3 consists of 14 residues. In germline, CDR1 is SQVTM, CDR2 ANQGSEA. CDR3 region: CSGELAGLSNEQFF. The CDR3 bases are TGCAGTGGCGAACTAGCGGGATTGTCAAATGAGCAGTTCTTC.

On this clonotype itself: This sequence may be a read error, since a much larger clone differs from it by one base. The chain is built from TRBV6-5 and TRBJ2-5, with D possibly matching TRBD2 (6 bases). Germline CDR1 MNHEY, CDR2 SVGAGI. The CDR3 runs 12 residues. The CDR3 loop reads CASSPSGEAQYF. The CDR3 nucleotides are TGTGCCAGCAGTCCCTCGGGAGAGGCCCAGTACTTC.

This clonotype was detected only a few times. The chain recombines TRBV10-2 with TRBJ2-1, with D possibly TRBD2 on 6 matching bases. V lost 6 bases, J lost 8 bases, and 17 bases lay in between. Germline V lookup: CDR1 WSHSY, CDR2 SAAADI. This CDR3 is built from 14 residues. The CDR3 sequence: CASSDLAGGYEQFF. The CDR3 DNA sequence: TGCGCCAGCAGCGATCTGGCTGGAGGGTATGAGCAGTTCTTC.

About this clonotype: One junction end disagrees with the germline gene, perhaps due to a read error. The V call is TRBV4-1, the J call TRBJ2-3; TRBD1 matches at 8 bases. Germline values: CDR1 MGHRA, CDR2 YSYEKL. This CDR3 comprises 15 residues. CDR3 coding DNA: TGCGCCAGCAGCACCAGGACAGGGTTGACAGATGCGCAGTATTTT. The encoded protein is CASSTRTGLTDAQYF.

The V gene is TRBV6-6, the J gene TRBJ1-4; 8 bases line up with TRBD1. Germline V gene data show CDR1 as MNHNY and CDR2 as SVGAGI (reference sequence). V lost 6 bases to trimming and J lost 10 bases; unmatched junction nucleotides: 4. The CDR3 is made up of 12 amino acids. The CDR3 protein is CASRPDRGKLFF. The CDR3 coding sequence is TGTGCCAGCAGGCCCGACAGGGGAAAACTGTTTTTT.

This clonotype was recorded at least ten times. The chain couples TRBV11-2 to TRBJ2-3; no clear D. Trimming shortened V by 3 bases and J by 6 bases, and 4 bases separated the two germline ends. This CDR3 comprises 11 residues. Germline loops: CDR1 SGHAT, CDR2 FQNNGV. The CDR3, as DNA: TGTGCCAGCAGCTTTAGTGATACGCAGTATTTT. Its protein product is CASSFSDTQYF. Based on the CDR3 plus reference TRBV11-2 and TRBJ2-3, the full variable domain is EAGVAQSPRYKIIEKRQSVAFWCNPISGHATLYWYQQILGQGPKLLIQFQNNGVVDDSQLPKDRFSAERLKGVDSTLKIQPAKLEDSAVYLCASSFSDTQYFGPGTRLTVL.

Concerning this clonotype itself: The missing conserved phenylalanine or tryptophan at the end of this CDR3 makes a read error likely. The chain combines TRBV29-1 with TRBJ2-3; 12 nucleotides line up with TRBD2. Germline V gene data show CDR1 as SQVTM and CDR2 as ANQGSEA. CDR3 length equals 15 residues. The J segment lost 0 bases and the V segment lost 6 bases, leaving 4 bases of the junction unmatched. CDR3 nucleotide sequence: TGCAGCGTGATGGGGACTAGCGGGAGCACAGATACGCAGTATTAT. Its protein product is CSVMGTSGSTDTQYY.

As concerns this clonotype: A much more abundant neighbour one base away suggests this may be a read error. This sequence joins TRBV6-1 and TRBJ2-1; 12 bases match TRBD2. CDR3 length equals 15 residues. The germline V gene encodes CDR1 MNHNS and CDR2 SASEGT. Trimming took 7 bases from V and 8 from J; bases not matched to a gene: 9. CDR3 nucleotides: TGTGCCAGCAATGACCTAGCGGGAGGGCGCGATGAGCAGTTCTTC. It specifies CASNDLAGGRDEQFF.

Note on this clonotype: At one of its ends the junction is not consistent with the germline gene, which may arise from a read error. The V call is TRBV11-2, the J call TRBJ2-2; weak D call: TRBD1 (6 bases). This CDR3 is 15 amino acids long. Germline CDR1 is SGHAT and CDR2 is FQNNGV. CDR3 residues: CASSLVGQSTGELFF. The DNA for the CDR3 is TGTGCCAGCAGTTTAGTCGGACAGAGCACCGGGGAGCTGTTTTTT.

This clonotype was seen ten or more times. CDR3 region: CASTQGSNQPQHF. The CDR3 region has the DNA TGTGCCAGCACTCAAGGGAGTAATCAGCCCCAGCATTTT. V and J are TRBV6-5 and TRBJ1-5; no firm D call. Deletions cut 7 bases from V and 4 bases from J, with 11 bases between. Germline lookup yields CDR1 MNHEY and CDR2 SVGAGI. CDR3 length: 13 amino acids.

A few counts support this clonotype. This may be a read error: a much more frequent sequence differs by one nucleotide. This sequence joins TRBV11-3 and TRBJ2-1; D not certain. Germline V gene data show CDR1 as SGHNT and CDR2 as YENEEA. The CDR3 length is 14 residues. Trimming left V 5 bases short and J 8 bases short, with 16 bases between. The CDR3 nucleotides read TGTGCCAGCAGCCCTAGTCAAGGGTGGGATGAGCAGTTCTTC. Protein sequence: CASSPSQGWDEQFF.

For this clonotype: This likely comes from a read error, as the CDR3 has no conserved phenylalanine or tryptophan at its end. The CDR3 coding sequence is TGTGCCAGCAGGGGGCTAGCGGAGGGGACAGATACGCAGTATCTT. It encodes CASRGLAEGTDTQYL. The chain couples TRBV6-5 to TRBJ2-3; 7 bases are a match to TRBD2. Unmatched junction bases numbered 9, after V lost 6 bases and J lost 3 bases. This CDR3 spans 15 amino acids. CDR1 is MNHEY, CDR2 SVGAGI, per germline.

The chain recombines TRBV4-1 with TRBJ2-7, with 10 bases fitting TRBD1. Per the germline V gene, CDR1 is MGHRA and CDR2 is YSYEKL. The CDR3 sequence is 14 residues long. Unmatched junction bases numbered 7, after V lost 4 bases and J lost 7 bases. In nucleotides, the CDR3 is TGCGCCAGCAGCCTTCCGACAGGGGGCAGGGAGCAGTACTTC. Amino acids: CASSLPTGGREQYF.

Notes on this clonotype: Since no conserved phenylalanine or tryptophan closes the CDR3, a read error is the likely cause. The CDR3 coding sequence is TGTGCCAGCAGCAGACTAGCGGGGAGCTCTGGGGCCAACGTCCTGACTCTC. It yields the protein CASSRLAGSSGANVLTL. This chain connects TRBV6-6 to TRBJ2-6; TRBD2 agrees at 11 bases. V shed 6 bases and J 0 bases; nucleotides not matched to a gene: 4. This CDR3 is 17 amino acids long. Germline V CDR1 and CDR2: MNHNY, SVGAGI (reference sequence).

This clonotype has only a few counts. This sequence joins TRBV6-6 and TRBJ1-5; 9 positions agree with TRBD1. The junction had 3 bases not matched to a gene; V was cut back by 2 bases and J by 4 bases. This CDR3 has 15 residues. CDR1 and CDR2 from the germline V gene are MNHNY and SVGAGI (reference sequence). CDR3 loop: CASSYTGGVNQPQHF. CDR3 sequence (DNA): TGTGCCAGCAGTTACACAGGGGGCGTTAATCAGCCCCAGCATTTT.

This clonotype has only one observation. A much bigger clone sits one base away, suggesting this may be a read error. V usage is TRBV12-3 or TRBV12-4 and J usage is TRBJ1-1; no clear D. The CDR3 runs to 12 residues. V lost 1 base and J lost 6, with 6 bases in between. CDR3 sequence: CASSLVYAEAFF. CDR3 sequence (DNA): TGTGCCAGCAGTTTAGTTTATGCTGAAGCTTTCTTT.

The rearrangement links TRBV6-6 to TRBJ2-7; no clear D gene. Trimming removed 7 bases at V and 4 bases at J, with 14 bases between. CDR1 MNHNY and CDR2 SVGAGI come from the germline V gene (reference sequence). This CDR3 is built from 13 residues. CDR3 nucleotides: TGTGCCAGCAATCCCCTCGAGGATTACGAGCAGTACTTC. It is translated as CASNPLEDYEQYF.